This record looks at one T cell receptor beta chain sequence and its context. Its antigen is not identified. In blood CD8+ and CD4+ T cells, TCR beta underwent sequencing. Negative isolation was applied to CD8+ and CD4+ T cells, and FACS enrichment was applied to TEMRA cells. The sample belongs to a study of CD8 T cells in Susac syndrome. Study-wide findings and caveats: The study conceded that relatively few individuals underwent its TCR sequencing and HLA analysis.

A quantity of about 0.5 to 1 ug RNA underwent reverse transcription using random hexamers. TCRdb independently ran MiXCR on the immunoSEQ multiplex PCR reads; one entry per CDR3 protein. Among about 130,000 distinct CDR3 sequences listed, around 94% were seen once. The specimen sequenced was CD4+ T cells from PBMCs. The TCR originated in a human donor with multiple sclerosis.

In DNA, the CDR3 is TGCGCCAGCAGCTTGTCAGATGAGAACACCGGGGAGCTGTTTTTT. This translates into CASSLSDENTGELFF. The rearrangement uses TRBV5-1 and TRBJ2-2, with D uncertain. Trimming stripped 1 base from V and 1 base from J, with 8 bases between. The CDR3 extends over 15 amino acids. From germline, CDR1 is SGHRS and CDR2 YFSETQ. Filled out from reference TRBV5-1 and TRBJ2-2, the complete variable domain reads KAGVTQTPRYLIKTRGQQVTLSCSPISGHRSVSWYQQTPGQGLQFLFEYFSETQRNKGNFPGRFSGRQFSNSRSEMNVSTLELGDSALYLCASSLSDENTGELFFGEGSRLTVL.